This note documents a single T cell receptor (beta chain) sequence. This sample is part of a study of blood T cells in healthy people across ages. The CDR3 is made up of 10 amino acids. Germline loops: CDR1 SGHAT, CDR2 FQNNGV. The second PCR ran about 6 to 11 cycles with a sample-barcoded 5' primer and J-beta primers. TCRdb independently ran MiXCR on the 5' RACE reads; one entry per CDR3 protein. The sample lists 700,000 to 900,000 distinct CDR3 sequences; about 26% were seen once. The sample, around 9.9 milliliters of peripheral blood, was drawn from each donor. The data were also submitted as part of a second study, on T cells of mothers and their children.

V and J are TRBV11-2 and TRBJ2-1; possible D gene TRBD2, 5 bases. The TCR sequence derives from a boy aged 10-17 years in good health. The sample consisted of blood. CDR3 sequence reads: CPRGETEQFF. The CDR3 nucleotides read TGTCCTCGGGGTGAAACCGAGCAGTTCTTC. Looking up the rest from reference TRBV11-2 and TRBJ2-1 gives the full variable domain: EAGVAQSPRYKIIEKRQSVAFWCNPISGHATLYWYQQILGQGPKLLIQFQNNGVVDDSQLPKDRFSAERLKGVDSTLKIQPAKLEDSAVYLCPRGETEQFFGPGTRLTVL.